The 14 T cell receptor beta chains below all came from one sample that was sequenced in a study of blood T cell repertoires in COVID-19 (dated by TCRdb to 2018 to 2021). Library preparation was by the immunoSEQ multiplex PCR assay. The table was pulled from immuneACCESS by TCRdb, which kept in-frame rearrangements only. Such tables lose some clones; where checked, under half of the loss comes from unresolved V genes, and the rest has no known cause. In this sample the table shows under 400,000 clones, approximately 83% of which occur a single time. Clones ranked in the top ten supply 4% to 5% of the sample. Sample: PBMCs or T cells enriched from blood (not recorded which). The receptors here all came from a woman aged 40 to 50 with acute COVID-19.

The chain uses TRBV5-1 and TRBJ2-2, with D perhaps matching TRBD2 (5 bases). The CDR3 contains 14 residues. Germline V CDR1 and CDR2: SGHRS, YFSETQ. V lost 0 bases, J lost 8 bases, and 11 bases lay in between. CDR3 sequence reads: CASSLAGGNGELFF. The CDR3 bases are TGCGCCAGCAGCTTGGCCGGAGGAAATGGGGAGCTGTTTTTT.

The gene calls are TRBV5-1 and TRBJ2-1; no clear D gene. The CDR3 sequence is 13 residues long. Germline assignment: CDR1 SGHRS and CDR2 YFSETQ. V dropped 0 bases and J dropped 5 bases, with 6 bases sitting between them. In nucleotides, the CDR3 is TGCGCCAGCAGCTTGGACTTTCACAATGAGCAGTTCTTC. Amino acid sequence: CASSLDFHNEQFF.

The V gene is TRBV2, the J gene TRBJ1-2; D remains unclear. This CDR3 comprises 13 residues. The germline V gene has CDR1 SNHLY and CDR2 FYNNEI. V shed 0 bases and J shed 6 bases, with 8 bases lying between them. The CDR3 here is CASSEASTDGYTF. The CDR3, as DNA: TGTGCCAGCAGTGAAGCAAGTACTGATGGCTACACCTTC.

The chain couples TRBV4-3 to TRBJ2-2; D is undetermined. There are 17 residues in the CDR3. The V and J ends lost 4 bases and 0 bases respectively, with 15 bases between them. CDR1 and CDR2 from the germline V gene are LGHNA and YSLEER. As DNA, the CDR3 is TGCGCCAGCAGCCTCCTTCTGAGCACCTCGAACACCGGGGAGCTGTTTTTT. It specifies CASSLLLSTSNTGELFF.

The rearrangement joins TRBV3-1 (or the pseudogene TRBV3-2) to TRBJ2-7; TRBD2 is a possible D gene (6 bases). CDR1 is LGHDT, CDR2 YNNKEL, per germline (reference sequence). Trimming cost V 1 base and J 0 bases, with 7 bases left between them. This CDR3 has 14 amino acids. The CDR3 spells CASSQGLDSYEQYF. The CDR3 bases are TGTGCCAGCAGCCAAGGACTAGACTCCTACGAGCAGTACTTC.

V and J are TRBV28 and TRBJ2-2; perhaps TRBD2 as D (6 bases). Germline CDR1 MDHEN, CDR2 SYDVKM. This CDR3 has 15 amino acids. Trimming took 6 bases from V and 5 from J, leaving 16 bases between them. The CDR3 is CASSGAGRGTGELFF. The CDR3 nucleotides read TGTGCCAGCAGCGGGGCGGGAAGGGGAACCGGGGAGCTGTTTTTT.

V and J are TRBV6-5 and TRBJ2-1, with TRBD1 matching over 7 bases. The length of the CDR3 is 15 residues. The germline V gene encodes CDR1 MNHEY and CDR2 SVGAGI. V trimming: 6 bases; J trimming: 4 bases; junction bases outside the gene matches: 9. CDR3 nucleotides: TGTGCCAGCAGGACCGGACAGGCGGTATACAATGAGCAGTTCTTC. Its translation is CASRTGQAVYNEQFF.

This clone was recorded once. The rearrangement joins TRBV10-3 to TRBJ2-7, with TRBD1 matching over 11 bases. The CDR3 consists of 14 residues. V was pared by 6 bases and J by 3 bases, with 4 bases of the junction left unmatched. Germline V gene sequence: CDR1 ENHRY, CDR2 SYGVKD. The CDR3 spells CAISRTGGLYEQYF. For the CDR3, the DNA is TGTGCCATCAGCAGGACAGGGGGCCTCTACGAGCAGTACTTC.

The chain employs TRBV9 and TRBJ2-2; the match to TRBD1 covers 10 bases. Germline lookup yields CDR1 SGDLS and CDR2 YYNGEE. There are 16 residues in the CDR3. Trimming cost V 3 bases and J 6 bases; bases outside gene matches: 8. The CDR3 loop reads CASSARDRGSSGELFF. The CDR3 bases are TGTGCCAGCAGCGCCCGGGACAGGGGATCTTCCGGGGAGCTGTTTTTT.

The V call is TRBV4-3, the J call TRBJ2-1; TRBD1 aligns across 8 bases. Germline lookup yields CDR1 LGHNA and CDR2 YSLEER. With 0 bases clipped from V and 8 bases from J, the junction kept 12 bases outside the gene matches. This CDR3 comprises 17 residues. In nucleotides, the CDR3 is TGCGCCAGCAGCCAAGATTGGGACAGGACTTTAGTCGATGAGCAGTTCTTC. This translates into CASSQDWDRTLVDEQFF.

The chain uses TRBV11-2 and TRBJ2-3, with D possibly TRBD2 on 7 matching bases. Between the trimmed V and J ends, which lost 2 bases and 4 bases, there was a span of 19 bases. CDR3 size: 17 residues. The germline CDR1 and CDR2 sequences are SGHAT and FQNNGV. In nucleotides, the CDR3 is TGTGCCAGCAGCTTAAGGGGGGGTAATAGCGTTCCAGATACGCAGTATTTT. Its translation: CASSLRGGNSVPDTQYF.

This chain joins TRBV27 and TRBJ1-1, with a tentative D call TRBD1 (5 bases). The CDR3 has 19 residues. Between the trimmed V and J ends, which lost 2 bases and 1 base, there was a span of 23 bases. Germline V CDR1 and CDR2: MNHEY, SMNVEV (reference sequence). The CDR3 spells CASSLPPTILRGGNTEAFF. The CDR3 region has the DNA TGTGCCAGCAGTTTACCACCCACCATTCTCCGGGGGGGGAACACTGAAGCTTTCTTT.

The V gene is TRBV10-2, the J gene TRBJ1-5; no definite D call. Deletions cut 5 bases from V and 7 bases from J, with 12 bases between. The CDR3 consists of 13 residues. Per the germline V gene, CDR1 is WSHSY and CDR2 is SAAADI. CDR3 coding DNA: TGCGCCAGCAGTCCTGGAGGCCCCCAGCCCCAGCATTTT. Residues: CASSPGGPQPQHF.

V gene TRBV6-5 combines with J gene TRBJ2-6; D call uncertain. V lost 4 bases to trimming and J lost 0 bases, with 7 bases between them. Germline loops: CDR1 MNHEY, CDR2 SVGAGI. The CDR3 is 15 residues long. CDR3 nucleotide sequence: TGTGCCAGCAGTTCCCCCGTCTCTGGGGCCAACGTCCTGACTTTC. Encoded protein: CASSSPVSGANVLTF.